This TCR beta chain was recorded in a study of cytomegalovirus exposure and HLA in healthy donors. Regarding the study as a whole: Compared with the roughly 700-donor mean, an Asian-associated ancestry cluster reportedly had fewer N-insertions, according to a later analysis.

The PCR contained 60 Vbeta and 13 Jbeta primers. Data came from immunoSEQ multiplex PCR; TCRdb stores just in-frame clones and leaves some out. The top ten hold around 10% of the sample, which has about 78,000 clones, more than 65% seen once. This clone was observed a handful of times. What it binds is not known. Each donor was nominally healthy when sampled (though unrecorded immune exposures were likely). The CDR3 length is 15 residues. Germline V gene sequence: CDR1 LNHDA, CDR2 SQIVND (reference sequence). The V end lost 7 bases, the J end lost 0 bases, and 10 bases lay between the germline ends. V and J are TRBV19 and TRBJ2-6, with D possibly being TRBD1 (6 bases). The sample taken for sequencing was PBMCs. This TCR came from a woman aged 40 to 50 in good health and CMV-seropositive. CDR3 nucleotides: TGTGCCAGTAAGCCACAGGGCTCTGGGGCCAACGTCCTGACTTTC. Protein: CASKPQGSGANVLTF.